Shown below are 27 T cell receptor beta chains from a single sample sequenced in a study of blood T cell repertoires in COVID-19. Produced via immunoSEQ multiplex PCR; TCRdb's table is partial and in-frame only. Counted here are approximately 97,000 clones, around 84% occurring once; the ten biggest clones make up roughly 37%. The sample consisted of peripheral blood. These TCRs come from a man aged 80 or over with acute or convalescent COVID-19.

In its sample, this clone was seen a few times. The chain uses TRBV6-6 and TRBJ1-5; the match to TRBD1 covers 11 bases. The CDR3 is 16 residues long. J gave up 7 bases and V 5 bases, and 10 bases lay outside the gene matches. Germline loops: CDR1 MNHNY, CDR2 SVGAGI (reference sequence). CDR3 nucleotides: TGTGCCAGCAGTGTTCCAGGGACAGGGGGATACCAGCCCCAGCATTTT. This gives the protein CASSVPGTGGYQPQHF.

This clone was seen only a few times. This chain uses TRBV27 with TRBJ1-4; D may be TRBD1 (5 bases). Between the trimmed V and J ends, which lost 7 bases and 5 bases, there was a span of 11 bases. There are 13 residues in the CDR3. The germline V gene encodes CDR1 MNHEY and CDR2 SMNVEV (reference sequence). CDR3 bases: TGTGCCAGCATGCCCTGGGGCAATGAAAAACTGTTTTTT. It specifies CASMPWGNEKLFF.

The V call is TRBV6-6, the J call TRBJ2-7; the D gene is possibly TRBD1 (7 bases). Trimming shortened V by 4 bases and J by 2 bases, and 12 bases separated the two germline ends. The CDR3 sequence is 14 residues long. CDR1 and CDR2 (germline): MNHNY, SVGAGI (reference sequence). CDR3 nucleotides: TGTGCCAGCAGTTGGGGGGACAGCGCCTACGAGCAGTACTTC. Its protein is CASSWGDSAYEQYF.

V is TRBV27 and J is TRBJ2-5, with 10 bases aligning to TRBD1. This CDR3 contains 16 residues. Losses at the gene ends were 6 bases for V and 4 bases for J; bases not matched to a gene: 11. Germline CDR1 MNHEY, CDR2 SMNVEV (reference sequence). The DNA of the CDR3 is TGTGCCAGCAGCCGAAAGACAGGGGGCGTGGGAGAGACCCAGTACTTC. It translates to CASSRKTGGVGETQYF.

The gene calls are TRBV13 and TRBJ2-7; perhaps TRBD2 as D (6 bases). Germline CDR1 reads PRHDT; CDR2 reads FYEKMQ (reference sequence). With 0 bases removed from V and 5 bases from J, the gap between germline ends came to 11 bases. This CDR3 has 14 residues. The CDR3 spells CASSLGTSIDEQYF. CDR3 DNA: TGTGCCAGCAGCTTAGGGACTAGTATAGACGAGCAGTACTTC.

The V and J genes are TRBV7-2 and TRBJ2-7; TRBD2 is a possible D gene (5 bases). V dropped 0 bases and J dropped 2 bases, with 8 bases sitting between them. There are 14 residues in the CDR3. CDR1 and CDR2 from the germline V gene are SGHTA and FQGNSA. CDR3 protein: CASSLAGVPYEQYF. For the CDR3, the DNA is TGTGCCAGCAGCTTAGCCGGGGTCCCCTACGAGCAGTACTTC.

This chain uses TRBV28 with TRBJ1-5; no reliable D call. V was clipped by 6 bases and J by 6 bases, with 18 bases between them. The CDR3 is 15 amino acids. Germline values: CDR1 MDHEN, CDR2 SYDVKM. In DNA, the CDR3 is TGTGCCAGCAGCCCCCCCGAGCGGGCTGGTCAGCCCCAGCATTTT. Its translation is CASSPPERAGQPQHF.

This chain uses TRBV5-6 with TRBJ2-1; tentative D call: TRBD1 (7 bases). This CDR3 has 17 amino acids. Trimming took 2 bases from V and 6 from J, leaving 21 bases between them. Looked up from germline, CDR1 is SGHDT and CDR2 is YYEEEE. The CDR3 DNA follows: TGTGCCAGCAGCTTCAGTTTTTCCCAGGGGGGTGGCAATGAGCAGTTCTTC. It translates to CASSFSFSQGGGNEQFF. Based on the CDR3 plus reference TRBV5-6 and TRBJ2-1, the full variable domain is DAGVTQSPTHLIKTRGQQVTLRCSPKSGHDTVSWYQQALGQGPQFIFQYYEEEERQRGNFPDRFSGHQFPNYSSELNVNALLLGDSALYLCASSFSFSQGGGNEQFFGPGTRLTVL.

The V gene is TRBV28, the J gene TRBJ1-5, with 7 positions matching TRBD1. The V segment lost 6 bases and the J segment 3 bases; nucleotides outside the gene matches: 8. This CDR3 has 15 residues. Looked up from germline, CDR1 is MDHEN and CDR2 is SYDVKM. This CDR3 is CASSLITGVNQPQHF. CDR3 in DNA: TGTGCCAGCAGCCTTATAACAGGGGTCAATCAGCCCCAGCATTTT.

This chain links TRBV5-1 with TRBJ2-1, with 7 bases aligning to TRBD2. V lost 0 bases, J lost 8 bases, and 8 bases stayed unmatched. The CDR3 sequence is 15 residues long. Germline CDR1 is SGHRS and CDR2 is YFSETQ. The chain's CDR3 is CASSLGTTSPHEQFF. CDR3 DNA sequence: TGCGCCAGCAGCTTGGGAACGACTAGCCCGCATGAGCAGTTCTTC.

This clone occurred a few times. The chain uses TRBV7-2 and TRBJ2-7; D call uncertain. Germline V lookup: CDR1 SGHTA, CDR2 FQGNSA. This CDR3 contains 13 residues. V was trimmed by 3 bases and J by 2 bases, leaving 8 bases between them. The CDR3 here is CASSFGSTYEQYF. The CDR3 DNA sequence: TGTGCCAGCAGCTTCGGGTCTACCTACGAGCAGTACTTC.

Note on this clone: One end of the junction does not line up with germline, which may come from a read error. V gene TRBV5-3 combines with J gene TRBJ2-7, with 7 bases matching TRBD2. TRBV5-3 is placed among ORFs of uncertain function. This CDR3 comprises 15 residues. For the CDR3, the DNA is TGTGCTAGAAGCTTGAGATTGGCGGGAGCTCACGAGCAGTACTTC. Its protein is CARSLRLAGAHEQYF.

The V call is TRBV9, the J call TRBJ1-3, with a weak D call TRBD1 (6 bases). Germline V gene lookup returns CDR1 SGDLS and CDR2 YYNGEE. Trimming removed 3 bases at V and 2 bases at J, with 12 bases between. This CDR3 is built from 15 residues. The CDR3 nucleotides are TGTGCCAGCAGCGACACAGGGCCGGCTGGAAACACCATATATTTT. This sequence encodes CASSDTGPAGNTIYF.

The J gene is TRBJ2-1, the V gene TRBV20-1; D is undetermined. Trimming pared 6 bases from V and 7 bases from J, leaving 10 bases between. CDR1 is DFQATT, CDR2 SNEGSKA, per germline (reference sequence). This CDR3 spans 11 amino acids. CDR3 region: CSAKPENEQFF. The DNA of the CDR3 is TGCAGTGCCAAGCCCGAGAATGAGCAGTTCTTC.

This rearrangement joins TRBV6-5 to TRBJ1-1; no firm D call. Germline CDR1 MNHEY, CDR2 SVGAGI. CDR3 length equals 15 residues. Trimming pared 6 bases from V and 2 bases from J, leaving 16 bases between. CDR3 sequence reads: CASSQRSVANTEAFF. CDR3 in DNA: TGTGCCAGCAGCCAGCGATCGGTCGCCAACACTGAAGCTTTCTTT.

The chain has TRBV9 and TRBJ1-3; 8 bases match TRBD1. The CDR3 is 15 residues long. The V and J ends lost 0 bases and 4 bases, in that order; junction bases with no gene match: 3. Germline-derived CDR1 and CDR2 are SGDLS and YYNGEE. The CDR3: CASSVGTGIGNTIYF. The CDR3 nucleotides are TGTGCCAGCAGCGTAGGGACAGGGATCGGAAACACCATATATTTT.

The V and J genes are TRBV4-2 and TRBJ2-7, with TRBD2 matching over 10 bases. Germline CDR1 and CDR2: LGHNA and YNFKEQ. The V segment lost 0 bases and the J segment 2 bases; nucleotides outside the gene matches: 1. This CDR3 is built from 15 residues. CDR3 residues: CASSQELAGTYEQYF. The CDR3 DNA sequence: TGTGCCAGCAGCCAAGAACTAGCGGGGACCTACGAGCAGTACTTC.

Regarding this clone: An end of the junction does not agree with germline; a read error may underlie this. CDR3 protein: CASSPLGWGVAGDNEQFF. In nucleotides, the CDR3 is TGTGCTAGCAGCCCCCTGGGGTGGGGGGTAGCGGGAGACAATGAGCAGTTCTTC. The chain links TRBV7-7 to TRBJ2-1; TRBD2 matches 9 bases. CDR3 length: 18 residues. In germline, CDR1 is SSHAT, CDR2 FNYEAQ (reference sequence).

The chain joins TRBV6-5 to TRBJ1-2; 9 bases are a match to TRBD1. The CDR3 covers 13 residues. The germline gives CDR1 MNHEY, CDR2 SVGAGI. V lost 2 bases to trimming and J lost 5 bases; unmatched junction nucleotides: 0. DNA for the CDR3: TGTGCCAGCAGTTACGACAGGGGGTATGGCTACACCTTC. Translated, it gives CASSYDRGYGYTF.

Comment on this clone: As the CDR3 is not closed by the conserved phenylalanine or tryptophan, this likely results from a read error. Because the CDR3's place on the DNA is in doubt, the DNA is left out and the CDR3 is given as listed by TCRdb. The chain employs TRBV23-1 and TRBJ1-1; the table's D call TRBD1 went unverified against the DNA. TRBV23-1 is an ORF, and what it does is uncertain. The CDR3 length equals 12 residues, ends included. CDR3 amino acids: CASSQSGSGDRR.

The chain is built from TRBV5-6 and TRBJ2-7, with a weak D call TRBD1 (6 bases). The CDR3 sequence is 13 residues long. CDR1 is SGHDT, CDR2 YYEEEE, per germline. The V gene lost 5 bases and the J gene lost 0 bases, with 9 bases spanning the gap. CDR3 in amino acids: CASRDSFSYEQYF. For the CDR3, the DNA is TGTGCCAGCAGGGACAGTTTCTCCTACGAGCAGTACTTC.

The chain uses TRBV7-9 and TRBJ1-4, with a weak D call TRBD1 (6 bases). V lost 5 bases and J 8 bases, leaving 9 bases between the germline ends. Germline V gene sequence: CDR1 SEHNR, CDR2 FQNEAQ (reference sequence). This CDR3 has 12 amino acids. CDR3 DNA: TGTGCCAGCAGCCCGGACAGCGAAAAACTGTTTTTT. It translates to CASSPDSEKLFF.

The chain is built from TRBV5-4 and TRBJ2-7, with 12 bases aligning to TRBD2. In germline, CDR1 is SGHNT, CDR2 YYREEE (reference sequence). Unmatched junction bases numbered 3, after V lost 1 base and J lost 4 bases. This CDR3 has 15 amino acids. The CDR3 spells CASSLRLAGVYEQYF. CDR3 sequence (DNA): TGTGCCAGCAGCTTGCGACTAGCGGGAGTTTACGAGCAGTACTTC.

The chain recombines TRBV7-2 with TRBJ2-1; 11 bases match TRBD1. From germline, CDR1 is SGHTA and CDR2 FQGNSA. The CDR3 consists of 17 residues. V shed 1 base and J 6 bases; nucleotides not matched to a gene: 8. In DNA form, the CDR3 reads TGTGCCAGCAGCTTAGATTCAGGACAGGGGGCCGTCAATGAGCAGTTCTTC. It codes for CASSLDSGQGAVNEQFF.

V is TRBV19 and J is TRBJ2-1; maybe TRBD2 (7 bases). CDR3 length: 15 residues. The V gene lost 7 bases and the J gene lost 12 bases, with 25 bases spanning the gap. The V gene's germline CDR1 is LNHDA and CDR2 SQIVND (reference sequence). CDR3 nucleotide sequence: TGTGCCAGTACAACCCGGACTAGGGGAGTACAGGGGCAGTTCTTC. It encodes CASTTRTRGVQGQFF.

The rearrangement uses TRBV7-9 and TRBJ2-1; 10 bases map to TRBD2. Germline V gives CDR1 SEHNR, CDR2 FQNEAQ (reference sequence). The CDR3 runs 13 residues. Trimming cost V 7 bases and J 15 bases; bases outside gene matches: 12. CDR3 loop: CASTPSGGAPGFF. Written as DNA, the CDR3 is TGTGCCAGCACCCCAAGCGGGGGGGCCCCGGGGTTCTTC.

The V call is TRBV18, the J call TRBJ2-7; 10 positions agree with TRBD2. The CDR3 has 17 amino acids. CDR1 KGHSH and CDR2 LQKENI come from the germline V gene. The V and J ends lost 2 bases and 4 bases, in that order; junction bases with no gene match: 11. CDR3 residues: CASSPGLAGVGEYEQYF. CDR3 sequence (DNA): TGTGCCAGCTCACCAGGGCTAGCGGGAGTAGGGGAGTACGAGCAGTACTTC.